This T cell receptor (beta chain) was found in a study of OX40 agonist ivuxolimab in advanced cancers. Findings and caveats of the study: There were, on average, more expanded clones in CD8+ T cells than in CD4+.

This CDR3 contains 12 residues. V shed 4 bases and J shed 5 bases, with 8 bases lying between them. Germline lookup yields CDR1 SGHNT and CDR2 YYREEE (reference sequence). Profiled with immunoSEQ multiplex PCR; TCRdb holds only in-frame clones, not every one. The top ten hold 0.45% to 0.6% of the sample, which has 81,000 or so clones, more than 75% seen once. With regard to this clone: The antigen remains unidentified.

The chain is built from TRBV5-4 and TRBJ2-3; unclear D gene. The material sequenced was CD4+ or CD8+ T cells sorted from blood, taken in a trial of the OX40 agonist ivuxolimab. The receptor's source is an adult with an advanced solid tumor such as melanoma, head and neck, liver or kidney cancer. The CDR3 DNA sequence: TGTGCCAGCAGCCGGGTGGAAGATACGCAGTATTTT. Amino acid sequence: CASSRVEDTQYF.